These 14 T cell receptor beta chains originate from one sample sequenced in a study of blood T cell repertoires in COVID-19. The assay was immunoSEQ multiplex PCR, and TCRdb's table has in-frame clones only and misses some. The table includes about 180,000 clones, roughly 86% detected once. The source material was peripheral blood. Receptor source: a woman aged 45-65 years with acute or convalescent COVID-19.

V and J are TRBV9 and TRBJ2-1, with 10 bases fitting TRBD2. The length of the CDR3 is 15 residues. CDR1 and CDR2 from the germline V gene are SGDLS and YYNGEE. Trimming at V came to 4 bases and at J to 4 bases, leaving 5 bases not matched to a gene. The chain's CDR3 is CASSPSSGGYNEQFF. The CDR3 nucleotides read TGTGCCAGCAGCCCTTCTAGCGGGGGTTACAATGAGCAGTTCTTC.

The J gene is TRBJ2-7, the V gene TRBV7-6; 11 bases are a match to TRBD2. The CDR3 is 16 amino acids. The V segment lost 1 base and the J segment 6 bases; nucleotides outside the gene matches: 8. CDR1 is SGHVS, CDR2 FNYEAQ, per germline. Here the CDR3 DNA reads TGTGCCAGCAGCTTAGAGGGTAGCGGGAGGGCCGGCGAGCAGTACTTC. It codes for CASSLEGSGRAGEQYF.

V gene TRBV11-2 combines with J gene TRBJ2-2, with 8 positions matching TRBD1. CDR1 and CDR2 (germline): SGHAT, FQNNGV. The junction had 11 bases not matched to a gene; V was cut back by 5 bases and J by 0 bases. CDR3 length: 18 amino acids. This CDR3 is CASSRVTGADANTGELFF. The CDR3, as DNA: TGTGCCAGCAGCCGAGTGACAGGGGCCGACGCGAACACCGGGGAGCTGTTTTTT. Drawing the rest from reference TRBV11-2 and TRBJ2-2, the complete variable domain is EAGVAQSPRYKIIEKRQSVAFWCNPISGHATLYWYQQILGQGPKLLIQFQNNGVVDDSQLPKDRFSAERLKGVDSTLKIQPAKLEDSAVYLCASSRVTGADANTGELFFGEGSRLTVL.

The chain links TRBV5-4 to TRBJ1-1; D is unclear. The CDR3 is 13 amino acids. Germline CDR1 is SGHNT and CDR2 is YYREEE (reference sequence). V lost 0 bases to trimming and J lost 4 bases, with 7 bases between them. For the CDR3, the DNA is TGTGCCAGCAGCTTGGACCCCAGCACTGAAGCTTTCTTT. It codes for CASSLDPSTEAFF.

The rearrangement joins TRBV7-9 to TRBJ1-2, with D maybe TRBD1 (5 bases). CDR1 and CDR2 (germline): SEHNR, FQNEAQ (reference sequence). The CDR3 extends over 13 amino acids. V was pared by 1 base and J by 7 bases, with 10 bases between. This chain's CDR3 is CASSLGGVTGYTF. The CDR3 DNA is TGTGCCAGCAGCTTAGGGGGGGTCACTGGCTACACCTTC.

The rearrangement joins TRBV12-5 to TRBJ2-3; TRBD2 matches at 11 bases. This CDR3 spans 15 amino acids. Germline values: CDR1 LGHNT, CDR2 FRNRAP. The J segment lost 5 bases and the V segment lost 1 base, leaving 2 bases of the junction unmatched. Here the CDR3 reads CASGLGTSGGDTQYF. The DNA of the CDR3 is TGTGCTAGTGGTTTGGGTACTAGCGGGGGAGATACGCAGTATTTT.

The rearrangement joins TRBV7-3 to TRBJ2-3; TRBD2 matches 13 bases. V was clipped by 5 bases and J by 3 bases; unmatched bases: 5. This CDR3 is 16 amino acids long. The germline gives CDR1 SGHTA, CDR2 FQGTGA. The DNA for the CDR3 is TGTGCCAGCAGCCTCGGACTAGCGGGGGCTACAGATACGCAGTATTTT. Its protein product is CASSLGLAGATDTQYF.

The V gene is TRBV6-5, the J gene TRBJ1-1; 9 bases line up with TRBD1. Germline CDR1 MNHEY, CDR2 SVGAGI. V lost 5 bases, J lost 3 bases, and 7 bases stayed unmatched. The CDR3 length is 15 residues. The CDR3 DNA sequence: TGTGCCAGCAGTAAAAGGACAGGGGTACACACTGAAGCTTTCTTT. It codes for CASSKRTGVHTEAFF.

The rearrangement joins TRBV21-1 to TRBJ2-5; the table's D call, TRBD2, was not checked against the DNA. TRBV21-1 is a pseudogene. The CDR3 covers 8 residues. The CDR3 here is CAPETQYF. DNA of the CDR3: TGTGCTCCGGAGACCCAGTACTTC.

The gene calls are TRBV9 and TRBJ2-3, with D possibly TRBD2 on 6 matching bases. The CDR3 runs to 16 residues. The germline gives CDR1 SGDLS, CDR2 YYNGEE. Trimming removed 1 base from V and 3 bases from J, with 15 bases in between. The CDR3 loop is CASSVLGGVTTDTQYF. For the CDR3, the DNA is TGTGCCAGCAGCGTATTAGGCGGGGTTACTACAGATACGCAGTATTTT.

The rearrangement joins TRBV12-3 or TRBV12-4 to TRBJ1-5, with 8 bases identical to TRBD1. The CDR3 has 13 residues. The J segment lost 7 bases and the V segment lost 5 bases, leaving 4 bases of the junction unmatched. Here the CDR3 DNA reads TGTGCCAGCAGTGAGGACAGGGCACAGCCCCAGCATTTT. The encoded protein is CASSEDRAQPQHF.

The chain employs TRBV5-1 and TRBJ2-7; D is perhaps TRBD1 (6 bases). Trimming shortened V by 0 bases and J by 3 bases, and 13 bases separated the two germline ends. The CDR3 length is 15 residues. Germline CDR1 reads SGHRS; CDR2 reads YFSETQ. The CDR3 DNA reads TGCGCCAGCAGCTTGGACCAGGGGCCACACTACGAGCAGTACTTC. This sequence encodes CASSLDQGPHYEQYF.

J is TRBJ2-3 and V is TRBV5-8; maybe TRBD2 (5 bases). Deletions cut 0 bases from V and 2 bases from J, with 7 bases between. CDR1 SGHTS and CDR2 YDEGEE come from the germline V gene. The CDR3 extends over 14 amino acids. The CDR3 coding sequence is TGTGCCAGCAGCTTGGAGCGGATCACAGATACGCAGTATTTT. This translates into CASSLERITDTQYF.

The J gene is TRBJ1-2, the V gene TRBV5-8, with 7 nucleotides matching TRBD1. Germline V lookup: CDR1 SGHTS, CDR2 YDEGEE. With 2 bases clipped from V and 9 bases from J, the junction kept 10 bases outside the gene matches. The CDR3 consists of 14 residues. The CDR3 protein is CASSFTQGGPSYTF. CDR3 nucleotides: TGTGCCAGCAGCTTTACTCAGGGGGGACCTAGCTACACCTTC.